The clone carrying this T cell receptor beta chain was observed many times. Antigen specificity is unknown. This entry belongs to a study of T cells in Graves' hyperthyroidism and ophthalmopathy. Study outcomes and limitations: Expanded thyroid clonotypes (above 0.001) were mostly also found in blood. Before onset, by a median of approximately 6.8 months, the model predicted ophthalmopathy.

The J segment lost 5 bases and the V segment lost 3 bases, leaving 9 bases of the junction unmatched. From germline, CDR1 is MNHEY and CDR2 SVGAGI. The CDR3 sequence is 15 residues long. The source material, RNA transcripts, was used to amplify TCR beta CDR3 regions. First-round RT-PCR targeting the TCR CDR3 was performed with the HTBI primer set. TCRdb ran MiXCR on the multiplex PCR reads and lists one entry per CDR3 protein. Of about 480,000 distinct CDR3 sequences listed, approximately 24% are singletons. What was sequenced was blood. The sequence was collected from a woman in her 30s with Graves' ophthalmopathy. This chain joins TRBV6-5 and TRBJ2-5; 7 nucleotides line up with TRBD2. The CDR3 protein is CASSYLQSGGETQYF. For the CDR3, the DNA is TGTGCCAGCAGTTATTTACAGTCCGGGGGGGAGACCCAGTACTTC.